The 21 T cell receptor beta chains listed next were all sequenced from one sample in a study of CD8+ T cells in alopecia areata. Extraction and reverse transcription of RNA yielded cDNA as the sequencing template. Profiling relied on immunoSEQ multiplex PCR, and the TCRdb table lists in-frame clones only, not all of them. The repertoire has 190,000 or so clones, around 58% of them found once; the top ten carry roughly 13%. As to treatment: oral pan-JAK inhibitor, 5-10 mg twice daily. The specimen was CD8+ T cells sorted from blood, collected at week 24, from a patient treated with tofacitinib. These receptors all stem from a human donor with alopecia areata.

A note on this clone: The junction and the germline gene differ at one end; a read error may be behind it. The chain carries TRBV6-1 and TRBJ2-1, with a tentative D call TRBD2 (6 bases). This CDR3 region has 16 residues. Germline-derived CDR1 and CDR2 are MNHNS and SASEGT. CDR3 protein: CASREDRLVAYNEQFF. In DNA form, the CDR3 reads TGTGCCAGCAGAGAAGATCGACTAGTCGCATACAATGAGCAGTTCTTC.

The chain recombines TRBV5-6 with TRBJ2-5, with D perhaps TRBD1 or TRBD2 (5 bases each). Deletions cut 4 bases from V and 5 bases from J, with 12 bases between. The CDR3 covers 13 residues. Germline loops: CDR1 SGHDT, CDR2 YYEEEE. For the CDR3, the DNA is TGTGCCAGCAGCCGGGGCGGTTCGGAGACCCAGTACTTC. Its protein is CASSRGGSETQYF.

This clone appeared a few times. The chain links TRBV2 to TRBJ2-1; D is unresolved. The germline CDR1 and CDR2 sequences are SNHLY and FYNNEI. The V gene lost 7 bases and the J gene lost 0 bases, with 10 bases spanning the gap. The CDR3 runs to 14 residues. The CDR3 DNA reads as TGTGCCAGCACTGAGGAGTACTCCTACAATGAGCAGTTCTTC. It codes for CASTEEYSYNEQFF.

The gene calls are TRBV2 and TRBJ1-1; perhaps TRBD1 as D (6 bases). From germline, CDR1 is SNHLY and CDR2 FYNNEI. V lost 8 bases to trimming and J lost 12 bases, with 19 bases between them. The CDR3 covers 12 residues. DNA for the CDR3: TGTGCCAGCTTAGGAAGCCGGGACATGACTTTCTTT. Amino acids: CASLGSRDMTFF.

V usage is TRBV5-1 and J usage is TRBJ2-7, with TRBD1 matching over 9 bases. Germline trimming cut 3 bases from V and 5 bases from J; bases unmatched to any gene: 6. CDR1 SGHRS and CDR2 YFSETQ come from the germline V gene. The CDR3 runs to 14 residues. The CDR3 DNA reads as TGCGCCAGCAGCTCCCGGGACAGGGAAGACGAGCAGTACTTC. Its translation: CASSSRDREDEQYF.

The CDR3 sequence: CAPRPANTEAFF. CDR3 in DNA: TGTGCCCCCCGCCCAGCGAACACTGAAGCTTTCTTT. This chain connects TRBV7-9 to TRBJ1-1; D gene ambiguous. V lost 11 bases, J lost 1 base, and 11 bases lay in between. This CDR3 is 12 amino acids long. Looked up from germline, CDR1 is SEHNR and CDR2 is FQNEAQ (reference sequence).

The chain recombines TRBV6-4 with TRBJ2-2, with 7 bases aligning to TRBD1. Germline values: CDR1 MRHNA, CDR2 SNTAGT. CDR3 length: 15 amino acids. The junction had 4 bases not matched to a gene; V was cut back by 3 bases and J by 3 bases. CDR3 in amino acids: CASSEKQGYTGELFF. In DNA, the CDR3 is TGTGCCAGCAGTGAGAAACAGGGGTACACCGGGGAGCTGTTTTTT.

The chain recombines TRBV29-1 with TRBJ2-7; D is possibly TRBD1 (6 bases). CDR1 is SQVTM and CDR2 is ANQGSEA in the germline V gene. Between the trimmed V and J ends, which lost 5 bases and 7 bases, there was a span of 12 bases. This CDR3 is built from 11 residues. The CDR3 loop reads CSVQWGLEQYF. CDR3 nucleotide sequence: TGCAGCGTTCAGTGGGGGCTTGAGCAGTACTTC.

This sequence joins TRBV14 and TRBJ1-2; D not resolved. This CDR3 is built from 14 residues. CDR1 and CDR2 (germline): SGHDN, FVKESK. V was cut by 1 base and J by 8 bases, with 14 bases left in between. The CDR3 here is CASSQVGSREGYTF. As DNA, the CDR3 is TGTGCCAGCAGCCAAGTGGGCAGCCGTGAGGGCTACACCTTC.

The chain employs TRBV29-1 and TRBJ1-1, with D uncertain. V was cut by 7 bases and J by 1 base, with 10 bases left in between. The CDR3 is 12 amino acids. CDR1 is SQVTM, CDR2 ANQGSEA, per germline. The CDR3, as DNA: TGCAGCGACGCGGGAGGGAACACTGAAGCTTTCTTT. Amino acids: CSDAGGNTEAFF.

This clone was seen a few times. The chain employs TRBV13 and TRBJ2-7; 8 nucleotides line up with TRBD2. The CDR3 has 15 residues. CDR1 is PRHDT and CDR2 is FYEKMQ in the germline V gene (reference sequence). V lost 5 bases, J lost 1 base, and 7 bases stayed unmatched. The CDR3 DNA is TGTGCCAGCAGCGAAACCGGCGGGGGGTCCTACGAGCAGTACTTC. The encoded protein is CASSETGGGSYEQYF. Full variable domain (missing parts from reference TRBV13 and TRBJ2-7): AAGVIQSPRHLIKEKRETATLKCYPIPRHDTVYWYQQGPGQDPQFLISFYEKMQSDKGSIPDRFSAQQFSDYHSELNMSSLELGDSALYFCASSETGGGSYEQYFGPGTRLTVT.

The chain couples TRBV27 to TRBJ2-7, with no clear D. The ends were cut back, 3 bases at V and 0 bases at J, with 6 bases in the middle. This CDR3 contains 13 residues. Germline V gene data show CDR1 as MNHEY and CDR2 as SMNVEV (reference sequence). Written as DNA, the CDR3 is TGTGCCAGCAGTTTTGTGGACTCCTACGAGCAGTACTTC. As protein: CASSFVDSYEQYF.

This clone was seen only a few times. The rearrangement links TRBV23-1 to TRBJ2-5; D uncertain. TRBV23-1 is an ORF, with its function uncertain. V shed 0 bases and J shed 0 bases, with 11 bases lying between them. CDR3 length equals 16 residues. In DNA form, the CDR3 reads TGCGCCAGCAGTCAATCGTCGCAGAAAGACCAAGAGACCCAGTACTTC. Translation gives CASSQSSQKDQETQYF.

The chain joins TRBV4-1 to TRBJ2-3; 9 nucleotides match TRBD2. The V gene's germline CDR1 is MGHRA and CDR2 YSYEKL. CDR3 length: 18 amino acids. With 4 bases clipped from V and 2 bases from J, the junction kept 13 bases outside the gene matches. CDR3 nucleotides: TGCGCCAGCAGCCCGATAACAGAGCGGGGGGCTCTCACAGATACGCAGTATTTT. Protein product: CASSPITERGALTDTQYF.

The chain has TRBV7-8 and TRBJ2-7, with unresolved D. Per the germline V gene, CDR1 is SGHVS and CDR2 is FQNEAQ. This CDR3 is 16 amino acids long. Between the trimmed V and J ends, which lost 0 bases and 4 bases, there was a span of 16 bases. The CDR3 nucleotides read TGTGCCAGCAGCTTAGCGCTGGAGACTGTTGGGTACGAGCAGTACTTC. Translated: CASSLALETVGYEQYF.

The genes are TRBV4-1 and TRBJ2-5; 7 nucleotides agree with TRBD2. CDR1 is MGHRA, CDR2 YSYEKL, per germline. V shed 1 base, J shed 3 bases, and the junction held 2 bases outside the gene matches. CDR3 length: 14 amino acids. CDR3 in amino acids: CASSQVGREETQYF. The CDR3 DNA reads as TGCGCCAGCAGCCAAGTTGGGAGGGAAGAGACCCAGTACTTC.

CDR3 sequence (DNA): TGTGCCAGCAGCCCGCTTAGACAGGACGGCACCGGGGAGCTGTTTTTT. Translation gives CASSPLRQDGTGELFF. The V and J genes are TRBV7-8 and TRBJ2-2, with D possibly TRBD1 on 6 matching bases. Trimming left V 5 bases short and J 4 bases short, with 17 bases between. Germline CDR1 reads SGHVS; CDR2 reads FQNEAQ. The CDR3 is 16 residues long.

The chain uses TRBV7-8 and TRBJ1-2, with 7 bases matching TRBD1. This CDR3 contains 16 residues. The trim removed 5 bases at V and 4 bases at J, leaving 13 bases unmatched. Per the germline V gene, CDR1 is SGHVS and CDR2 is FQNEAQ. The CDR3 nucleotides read TGTGCCAGCAGCCTTAACCGGCTTTACAGGGGCTATGGCTACACCTTC. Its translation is CASSLNRLYRGYGYTF.

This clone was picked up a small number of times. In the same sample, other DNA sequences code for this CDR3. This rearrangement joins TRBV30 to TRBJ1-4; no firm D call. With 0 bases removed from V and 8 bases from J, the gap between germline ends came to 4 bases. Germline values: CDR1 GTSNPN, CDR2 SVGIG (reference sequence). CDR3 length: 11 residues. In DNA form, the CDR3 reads TGTGCCTGGAGTGTCGGAGAAAAACTGTTTTTT. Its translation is CAWSVGEKLFF.

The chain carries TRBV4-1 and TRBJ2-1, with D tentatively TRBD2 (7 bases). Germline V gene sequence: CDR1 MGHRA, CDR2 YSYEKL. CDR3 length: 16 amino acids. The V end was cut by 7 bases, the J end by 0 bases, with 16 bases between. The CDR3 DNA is TGCGCCAGCACCACTACCCGGGGGGCCTCCTACAATGAGCAGTTCTTC. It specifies CASTTTRGASYNEQFF.

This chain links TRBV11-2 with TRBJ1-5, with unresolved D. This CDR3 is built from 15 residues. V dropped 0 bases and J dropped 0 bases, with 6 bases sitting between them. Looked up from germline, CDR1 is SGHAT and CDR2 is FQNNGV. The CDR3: CASSLEGISNQPQHF. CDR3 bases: TGTGCCAGCAGCTTAGAAGGGATTAGCAATCAGCCCCAGCATTTT.